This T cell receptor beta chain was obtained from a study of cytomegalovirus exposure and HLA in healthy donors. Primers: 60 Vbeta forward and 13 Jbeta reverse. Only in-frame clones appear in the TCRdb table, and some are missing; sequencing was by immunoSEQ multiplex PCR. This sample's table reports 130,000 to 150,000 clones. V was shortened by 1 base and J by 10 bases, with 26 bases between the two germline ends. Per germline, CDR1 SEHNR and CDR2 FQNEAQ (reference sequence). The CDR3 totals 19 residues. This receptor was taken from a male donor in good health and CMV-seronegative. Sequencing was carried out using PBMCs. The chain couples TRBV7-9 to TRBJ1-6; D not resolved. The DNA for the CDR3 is TGTGCCAGCAGCTTAGACGGTGCCGCAGAACATAATTCTAGGTCACCCCTCCACTTT. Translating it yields CASSLDGAAEHNSRSPLHF. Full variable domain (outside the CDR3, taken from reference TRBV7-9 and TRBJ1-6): DTGVSQNPRHKITKRGQNVTFRCDPISEHNRLYWYRQTLGQGPEFLTYFQNEAQLEKSRLLSDRFSAERPKGSFSTLEIQRTEQGDSAMYLCASSLDGAAEHNSRSPLHFGNGTRLTVT.